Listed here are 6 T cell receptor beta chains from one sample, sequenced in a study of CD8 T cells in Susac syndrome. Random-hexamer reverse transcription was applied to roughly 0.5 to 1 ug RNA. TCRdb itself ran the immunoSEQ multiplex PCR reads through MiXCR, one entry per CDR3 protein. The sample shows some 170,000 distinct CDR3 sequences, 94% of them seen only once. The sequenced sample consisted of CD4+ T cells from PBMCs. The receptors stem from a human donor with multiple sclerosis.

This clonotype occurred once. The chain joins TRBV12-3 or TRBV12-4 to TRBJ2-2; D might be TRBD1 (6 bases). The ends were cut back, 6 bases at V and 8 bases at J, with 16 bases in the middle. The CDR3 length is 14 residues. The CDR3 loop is CASSPQITGGELFF. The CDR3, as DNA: TGTGCCAGCAGCCCTCAGATTACAGGGGGGGAGCTGTTTTTT.

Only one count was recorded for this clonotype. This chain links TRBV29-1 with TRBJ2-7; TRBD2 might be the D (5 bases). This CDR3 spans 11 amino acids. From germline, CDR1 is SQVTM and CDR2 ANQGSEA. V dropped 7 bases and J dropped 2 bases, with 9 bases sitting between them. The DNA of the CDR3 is TGCAGCGGAGGTAGCGCCTACGAGCAGTACTTC. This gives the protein CSGGSAYEQYF.

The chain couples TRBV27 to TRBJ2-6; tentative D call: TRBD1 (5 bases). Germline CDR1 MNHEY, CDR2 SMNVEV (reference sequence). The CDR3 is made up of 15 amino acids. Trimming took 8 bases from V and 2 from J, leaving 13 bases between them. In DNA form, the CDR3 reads TGTGCCAGCTCCCAGGGAACTCCTGGGGCCAACGTCCTGACTTTC. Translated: CASSQGTPGANVLTF.

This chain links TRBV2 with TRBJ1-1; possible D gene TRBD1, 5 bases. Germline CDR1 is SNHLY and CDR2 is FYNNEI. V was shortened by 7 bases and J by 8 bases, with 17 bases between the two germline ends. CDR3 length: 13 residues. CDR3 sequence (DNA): TGTGCCAGCAACGTGGGGCGTTTCCAAGAAGCTTTCTTT. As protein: CASNVGRFQEAFF.

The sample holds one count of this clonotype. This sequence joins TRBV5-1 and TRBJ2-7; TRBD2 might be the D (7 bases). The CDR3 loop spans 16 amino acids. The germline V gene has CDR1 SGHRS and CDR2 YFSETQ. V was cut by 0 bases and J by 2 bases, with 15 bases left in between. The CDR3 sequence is CASSLVRGLLPYEQYF. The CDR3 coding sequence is TGCGCCAGCAGCTTGGTGCGGGGGCTTCTCCCCTACGAGCAGTACTTC.

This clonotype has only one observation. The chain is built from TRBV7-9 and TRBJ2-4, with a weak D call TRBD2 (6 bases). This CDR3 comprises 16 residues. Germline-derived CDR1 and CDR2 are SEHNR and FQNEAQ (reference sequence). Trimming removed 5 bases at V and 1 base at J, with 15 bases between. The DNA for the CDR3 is TGTGCCAGCAGCCCCATTGGTCGGGAGGCCAAAAACATTCAGTACTTC. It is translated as CASSPIGREAKNIQYF.